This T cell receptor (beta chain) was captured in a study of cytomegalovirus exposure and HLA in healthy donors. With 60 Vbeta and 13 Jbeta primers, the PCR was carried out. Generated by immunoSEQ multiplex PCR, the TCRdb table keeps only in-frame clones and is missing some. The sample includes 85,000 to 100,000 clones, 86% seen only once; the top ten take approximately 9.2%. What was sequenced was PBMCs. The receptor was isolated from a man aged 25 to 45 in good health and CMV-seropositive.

Here the CDR3 DNA reads TGTGCCAGTAGTATAGGGCAGACTTTGAACACTGAAGCTTTCTTT. This translates into CASSIGQTLNTEAFF. The chain couples TRBV19 to TRBJ1-1, with no clear D. Germline V gives CDR1 LNHDA, CDR2 SQIVND (reference sequence). Between the trimmed V and J ends, which lost 1 base and 0 bases, there was a span of 9 bases. This CDR3 comprises 15 residues.